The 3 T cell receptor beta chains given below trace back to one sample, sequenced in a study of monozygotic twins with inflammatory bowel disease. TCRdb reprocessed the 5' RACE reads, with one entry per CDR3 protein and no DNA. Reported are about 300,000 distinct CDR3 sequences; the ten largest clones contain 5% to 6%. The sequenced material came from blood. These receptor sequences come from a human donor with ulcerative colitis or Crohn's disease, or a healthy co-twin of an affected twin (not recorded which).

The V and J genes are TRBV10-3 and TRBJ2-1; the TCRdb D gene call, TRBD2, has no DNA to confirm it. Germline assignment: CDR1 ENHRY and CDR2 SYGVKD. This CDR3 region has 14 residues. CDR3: CAISDSGVPNEQFF.

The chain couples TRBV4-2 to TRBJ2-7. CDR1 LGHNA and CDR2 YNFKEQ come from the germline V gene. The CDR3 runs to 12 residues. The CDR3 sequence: CAISHSSYEQYF.

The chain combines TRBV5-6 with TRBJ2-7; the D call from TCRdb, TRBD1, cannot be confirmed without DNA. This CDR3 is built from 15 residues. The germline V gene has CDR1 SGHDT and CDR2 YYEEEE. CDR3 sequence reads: CASSLYGGPAHEQYF.